The 8 T cell receptor beta chains presented below share a single source sample, sequenced in a study of tumor-infiltrating lymphocytes in localized non-small cell lung cancer. Clones were sequenced by immunoSEQ multiplex PCR, and TCRdb holds only the in-frame ones, with some missing. The sample gives approximately 17,000 clones, 73% of which show up once; 4.3% is in the top ten. The source material was lung tumor tissue. These receptors originate from a human donor with non-small cell lung cancer.

The J gene is TRBJ2-7, the V gene TRBV10-1, with D tentatively TRBD2 (5 bases). The CDR3 has 15 amino acids. V was shortened by 0 bases and J by 2 bases, with 11 bases between the two germline ends. Germline V lookup: CDR1 WNHNN, CDR2 SYGVQD (reference sequence). CDR3: CASSESSMGAYEQYF. The CDR3 nucleotides read TGCGCCAGCAGTGAGTCGAGTATGGGAGCCTACGAGCAGTACTTC.

The chain uses TRBV19 and TRBJ1-4; D is perhaps TRBD1 (6 bases). The CDR3 runs 14 residues. V lost 4 bases and J 4 bases, leaving 10 bases between the germline ends. Germline V CDR1 and CDR2: LNHDA, SQIVND (reference sequence). The CDR3 region is CASSTHRVNEKLFF. For the CDR3, the DNA is TGTGCCAGTAGTACCCACAGGGTTAATGAAAAACTGTTTTTT.

The rearrangement joins TRBV2 to TRBJ2-5, with D possibly being TRBD1 or TRBD2 (5 bases each). TRBJ2-7 matches the DNA end more closely, so the J call is doubtful. This CDR3 has 14 amino acids. The V gene's germline CDR1 is SNHLY and CDR2 FYNNEI. CDR3 DNA: TGTGCCAGTAAGCAAGGGGTGGTGGGGGACGAGCAGTACTTC. The encoded protein is CASKQGVVGDEQYF.

This clone was seen once. CDR3 sequence: CSVSEGGEQYF. The CDR3 region has the DNA TGCAGCGTTTCTGAGGGCGGCGAGCAGTACTTC. V gene TRBV29-1 combines with J gene TRBJ2-7, with D maybe TRBD2 (5 bases). CDR3 length equals 11 residues. V dropped 5 bases and J dropped 6 bases, with 11 bases sitting between them. From germline, CDR1 is SQVTM and CDR2 ANQGSEA.

The chain combines TRBV5-1 with TRBJ1-2, with 10 bases aligning to TRBD1. After removal of 5 bases from V and 3 bases from J, the junction contained 4 bases not matched to a gene. The CDR3 is 14 amino acids. Looked up from germline, CDR1 is SGHRS and CDR2 is YFSETQ. CDR3 loop: CASRGQGGDYGYTF. The CDR3 DNA reads as TGCGCCAGCAGAGGACAGGGGGGAGACTATGGCTACACCTTC.

This rearrangement joins TRBV6-1 to TRBJ1-5; no reliable D call. The CDR3 contains 15 residues. The V and J ends lost 7 bases and 0 bases respectively, with 13 bases between them. The germline V gene has CDR1 MNHNS and CDR2 SASEGT. The DNA for the CDR3 is TGTGCCAGCATCAAGGGCGGCGATAGCAATCAGCCCCAGCATTTT. Translated: CASIKGGDSNQPQHF.

This clone was counted a few times. V is TRBV18 and J is TRBJ2-7, with a weak D call TRBD1 (5 bases). Looked up from germline, CDR1 is KGHSH and CDR2 is LQKENI. V was pared by 1 base and J by 7 bases, with 11 bases between. This CDR3 has 13 residues. The CDR3: CASSPQEQEEQYF. CDR3 DNA sequence: TGTGCCAGCTCACCACAGGAACAGGAGGAGCAGTACTTC.

The rearrangement joins TRBV13 to TRBJ2-7, with D unresolved. With 5 bases removed from V and 3 bases from J, the gap between germline ends came to 17 bases. CDR3 size: 15 residues. CDR1 is PRHDT and CDR2 is FYEKMQ in the germline V gene (reference sequence). CDR3 loop: CASSRESAGIYEQYF. The CDR3 coding sequence is TGTGCCAGCAGCCGTGAATCAGCTGGAATCTACGAGCAGTACTTC.